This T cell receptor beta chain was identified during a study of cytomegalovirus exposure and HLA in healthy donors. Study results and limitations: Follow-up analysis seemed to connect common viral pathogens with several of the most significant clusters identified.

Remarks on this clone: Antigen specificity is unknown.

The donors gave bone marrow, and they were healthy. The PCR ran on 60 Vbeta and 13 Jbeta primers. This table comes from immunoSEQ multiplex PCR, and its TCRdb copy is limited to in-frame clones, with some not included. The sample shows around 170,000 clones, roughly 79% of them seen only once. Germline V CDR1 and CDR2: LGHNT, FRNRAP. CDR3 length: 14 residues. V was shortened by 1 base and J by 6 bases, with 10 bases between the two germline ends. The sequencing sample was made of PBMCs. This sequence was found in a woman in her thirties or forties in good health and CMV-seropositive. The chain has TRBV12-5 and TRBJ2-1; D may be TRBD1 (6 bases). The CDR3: CASGLGQEINEQFF. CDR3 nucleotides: TGTGCTAGTGGTTTGGGACAGGAGATCAATGAGCAGTTCTTC.